This T cell receptor beta chain was identified during a study of T-cell reconstitution after alpha-beta-depleted transplantation in children. Broader study findings: Hyperexpanded clones declined; after one year, newly produced T cells mostly supplied diversity. As was reported, about two months after transplant, alpha-beta T cells came from several hundred expanded graft clones.

Comments on this clonotype: Its antigen is still unknown.

Researchers prepared the TCRbeta library using unique molecular identifiers, the study reports. Each CDR3 protein gets one entry after TCRdb re-called the PCR reads with MiXCR. Of about 440,000 distinct CDR3 sequences in the sample, approximately 42% are singletons; the top ten hold 27%. Germline V gene sequence: CDR1 SEHNR, CDR2 FQNEAQ (reference sequence). The CDR3 covers 13 residues. V lost 5 bases to trimming and J lost 4 bases, with 11 bases between them. The TCR was taken from a girl aged 2 to 10 with aplastic anemia, due to receive a stem cell transplant. The chain carries TRBV7-9 and TRBJ1-1; D perhaps matches TRBD1 (5 bases). Material: PBMCs, obtained before TCRalphabeta/CD19-depleted stem cell transplant. The CDR3, as DNA: TGTGCCAGCAGCCCCAGGGAAATCACTGAAGCTTTCTTT. This encodes CASSPREITEAFF.